This passage covers 17 T cell receptor beta chains from one sample sequenced in a study of human T cells and chemical hapten exposure. One entry per CDR3 protein, called by TCRdb with MiXCR from the RACE reads. The sample includes approximately 95,000 distinct CDR3 sequences, about 10% of them seen just once. As to time point: patch test 2, 6 weeks after DPC sensitization. Stated treatment: therapeutic diphenylcyclopropenone sensitization with weekly scalp DPC. Specimen: whole blood, collected in connection with sensitization to the hapten diphenylcyclopropenone (DPC). The receptors were sampled from a woman in her thirties or forties with alopecia areata. Some clones in this sample may be carry-over from other donors' samples.

This clonotype came up many times. This rearrangement joins TRBV29-1 to TRBJ2-1; D unclear. Germline V gene lookup returns CDR1 SQVTM and CDR2 ANQGSEA. CDR3 length: 10 residues. V lost 4 bases and J 7 bases, leaving 5 bases between the germline ends. CDR3 loop: CSVGENEQFF. CDR3 nucleotides: TGCAGCGTTGGTGAGAATGAGCAGTTCTTC.

In this sample, this clonotype turned up a few times. The chain links TRBV12-3 or TRBV12-4 to TRBJ2-5; D is possibly TRBD1 (7 bases). Deletions cut 0 bases from V and 2 bases from J, with 13 bases between. This CDR3 is 16 amino acids long. The CDR3 coding sequence is TGTGCCAGCAGTTTAGCGGAGGGACAGAGACAAGAGACCCAGTACTTC. Its translation: CASSLAEGQRQETQYF.

This clonotype was found many times. The chain uses TRBV7-9 and TRBJ1-1; the match to TRBD1 covers 7 bases. The J segment lost 6 bases and the V segment lost 4 bases, leaving 2 bases of the junction unmatched. CDR3 length equals 12 residues. Germline CDR1 and CDR2: SEHNR and FQNEAQ (reference sequence). In DNA form, the CDR3 reads TGTGCCAGCAGCTCTACAGGGGCTGAAGCTTTCTTT. This gives the protein CASSSTGAEAFF.

This clonotype was counted at least ten times. The chain is built from TRBV5-4 and TRBJ2-7; D is unresolved. Germline values: CDR1 SGHNT, CDR2 YYREEE (reference sequence). Trimming pared 9 bases from V and 0 bases from J, leaving 13 bases between. CDR3 length equals 13 residues. The chain's CDR3 is CATQLPSSYEQYF. CDR3 coding DNA: TGTGCCACCCAGCTCCCCAGCTCCTACGAGCAGTACTTC. The full variable domain, in which reference TRBV5-4 and TRBJ2-7 provide the parts outside the CDR3, is ETGVTQSPTHLIKTRGQQVTLRCSSQSGHNTVSWYQQALGQGPQFIFQYYREEENGRGNFPPRFSGLQFPNYSSELNVNALELDDSALYLCATQLPSSYEQYFGPGTRLTVT.

This clonotype was seen many times. The CDR3 here is CASSPAEVNTEAFF. CDR3 coding DNA: TGTGCCAGCTCACCTGCCGAGGTGAACACTGAAGCTTTCTTT. The V gene is TRBV18, the J gene TRBJ1-1, with D unclear. This CDR3 is 14 amino acids long. Trimming stripped 3 bases from V and 0 bases from J, with 8 bases between. Germline CDR1 KGHSH, CDR2 LQKENI.

The J gene is TRBJ2-7, the V gene TRBV28; D gene unclear. The CDR3 is made up of 14 amino acids. Germline V gives CDR1 MDHEN, CDR2 SYDVKM. V lost 7 bases to trimming and J lost 0 bases, with 13 bases between them. CDR3 in amino acids: CASTLGRHSYEQYF. Here the CDR3 DNA reads TGTGCCAGCACCCTAGGACGGCACTCCTACGAGCAGTACTTC.

CDR3 sequence: CASSLVLAGGATGDEQYF. For the CDR3, the DNA is TGTGCCAGCAGCTTAGTCCTAGCGGGAGGGGCGACTGGGGACGAGCAGTACTTC. The chain employs TRBV7-9 and TRBJ2-7, with 12 nucleotides matching TRBD2. Losses at the gene ends were 1 base for V and 5 bases for J; bases not matched to a gene: 12. This CDR3 comprises 18 residues. In germline, CDR1 is SEHNR, CDR2 FQNEAQ (reference sequence).

This clonotype occurred a few times. Written as DNA, the CDR3 is TGCAGTGCTAGGGACCCGACCCCCTACGAGCAGTACTTC. Amino acid sequence: CSARDPTPYEQYF. The V gene is TRBV20-1, the J gene TRBJ2-7; the D is unclear. The V end lost 3 bases, the J end lost 2 bases, and 11 bases lay between the germline ends. Germline V lookup: CDR1 DFQATT, CDR2 SNEGSKA (reference sequence). CDR3 length: 13 residues.

This clonotype has more than one count but fewer than ten. The V call is TRBV28, the J call TRBJ2-7, with D hard to call. Looked up from germline, CDR1 is MDHEN and CDR2 is SYDVKM. This CDR3 has 12 residues. Trimming took off 6 bases at V and 0 bases at J, with 6 bases between the two ends. The CDR3 here is CASRPGSYEQYF. The CDR3, as DNA: TGTGCCAGCAGGCCCGGCTCCTACGAGCAGTACTTC.

This clonotype was picked up a small number of times. The V call is TRBV21-1, the J call TRBJ1-2. TRBV21-1 is flagged as a pseudogene. The CDR3 is 11 amino acids. CDR3 DNA sequence: TGTGCCAGCAGCAAGGGCTATGGCTACACCTTC. Translating gives CASSKGYGYTF.

This clonotype was recorded many times. This chain connects TRBV12-3 or TRBV12-4 to TRBJ1-3; D unresolved. The germline V and J ends were trimmed by 3 bases and 0 bases, with 15 bases remaining between them. The CDR3 spans 17 residues. The CDR3 spells CASSFGPQILSGNTIYF. CDR3 sequence (DNA): TGTGCCAGCAGTTTCGGCCCCCAGATACTCTCTGGAAACACCATATATTTT.

On this clonotype itself: A much larger clone lies a single base off, so this may be a read error. The chain has TRBV6-1 and TRBJ2-3, with D possibly being TRBD2 (5 bases). Trimming shortened V by 8 bases and J by 2 bases, and 11 bases separated the two germline ends. The CDR3 is made up of 13 amino acids. The V gene's germline CDR1 is MNHNS and CDR2 SASEGT. CDR3 region: CASSRRNTDTQYF. The CDR3 bases are TGTGCCAGCTCCCGGAGGAACACAGATACGCAGTATTTT.

This clonotype was detected ten times or more. The chain employs TRBV7-2 and TRBJ2-1, with D maybe TRBD1 (8 bases). With 5 bases removed from V and 0 bases from J, the gap between germline ends came to 20 bases. Germline V gene lookup returns CDR1 SGHTA and CDR2 FQGNSA. CDR3 size: 18 residues. CDR3 sequence (DNA): TGTGCCAGCAGCATAGGGACAGGTGCTAGCGGCTCCTACAATGAGCAGTTCTTC. Protein sequence: CASSIGTGASGSYNEQFF.

The chain couples TRBV11-1 to TRBJ1-1; D might be TRBD1 (5 bases). The CDR3 extends over 15 amino acids. Trimming took off 5 bases at V and 2 bases at J, with 15 bases between the two ends. Germline CDR1 reads SGHAT; CDR2 reads FQDESV (reference sequence). As DNA, the CDR3 is TGTGCCAGCAGCCCTCGGAGGGGAATCAACACTGAAGCTTTCTTT. This gives the protein CASSPRRGINTEAFF.

This clonotype showed up just a few times. V gene TRBV30 combines with J gene TRBJ2-1; 14 nucleotides match TRBD2. The junction had 6 bases not matched to a gene; V was cut back by 2 bases and J by 9 bases. This CDR3 has 15 residues. Germline V lookup: CDR1 GTSNPN, CDR2 SVGIG (reference sequence). As DNA, the CDR3 is TGTGCCTGGAGTATGGGACTAGCGGGGGTAACTGAGCAGTTCTTC. It encodes CAWSMGLAGVTEQFF. Complete variable domain (other parts from reference TRBV30 and TRBJ2-1): SQTIHQWPATLVQPVGSPLSLECTVEGTSNPNLYWYRQAAGRGLQLLFYSVGIGQISSEVPQNLSASRPQDRQFILSSKKLLLSDSGFYLCAWSMGLAGVTEQFFGPGTRLTVL.

For this clonotype: It is unclear where the CDR3 begins or ends on the DNA, so no DNA is shown, and the CDR3 is as TCRdb lists it. The rearrangement joins TRBV2 to TRBJ2-2; the table assigns TRBD1, which was not confirmed against the DNA. Including both end residues, the CDR3 is 13 amino acids long. Germline values: CDR1 SNHLY, CDR2 FYNNEI. The CDR3 here is CPAETLGAGSCFF.

In this sample, this clonotype turned up a few times. The gene calls are TRBV7-8 and TRBJ1-1; TRBD1 matches 7 bases. Germline CDR1 is SGHVS and CDR2 is FQNEAQ. V lost 5 bases, J lost 7 bases, and 4 bases stayed unmatched. The CDR3 covers 12 residues. The CDR3 coding sequence is TGTGCCAGCAGCCGTGACAGGGTTGAAGCTTTCTTT. Its protein is CASSRDRVEAFF.